This T cell receptor beta chain was recorded in a study of T cell responses to AZD1222 COVID-19 vaccine. Study outcomes and limitations: Clonal diversity was possibly underestimated, and the donors were mostly white British, with more females.

The germline gives CDR1 GTSNPN, CDR2 SVGIG (reference sequence). This CDR3 is built from 13 residues. V was shortened by 3 bases and J by 4 bases, with 9 bases between the two germline ends. A note on this clone: Its specificity is not known.

Assay used: immunoSEQ multiplex PCR; TCRdb lists only in-frame clones, some missing. There are approximately 160,000 clones in the sample; roughly 93% occur only once, and roughly 1% lies in the top ten. The sequences come from peripheral blood, collected on day 0 of AZD1222 vaccination. The V gene is TRBV30, the J gene TRBJ1-4; D gene ambiguous. This TCR was recovered from an adult in good health. Here the CDR3 reads CAWSSNYNEKLFF. The CDR3 DNA follows: TGTGCCTGGAGCAGTAACTATAATGAAAAACTGTTTTTT.